This TCR beta chain derives from a study of radiation and T cells in renal cell carcinoma. TCRdb keeps only in-frame clones here, not all; method: immunoSEQ multiplex PCR. The data show roughly 150,000 clones, about nine tenths seen once. The V and J ends lost 8 bases and 2 bases, in that order; junction bases with no gene match: 4. This CDR3 comprises 15 residues. Germline-derived CDR1 and CDR2 are MNHNS and SASEGT. The time point: blood 2 weeks post-SBRT. The sample's treatment: 15 Gy SBRT to primary tumor, nephrectomy 4 weeks later. The TCR was taken from a woman in her fifties or sixties with renal cell carcinoma. This chain joins TRBV6-1 and TRBJ2-5, with 14 positions matching TRBD2. Sequenced here: blood, sampled from a patient whose treatment included radiotherapy and nephrectomy. DNA of the CDR3: TGTGCCAGCGGCTGGACTAGCGGGGGGCAAGAGACCCAGTACTTC. As protein: CASGWTSGGQETQYF.